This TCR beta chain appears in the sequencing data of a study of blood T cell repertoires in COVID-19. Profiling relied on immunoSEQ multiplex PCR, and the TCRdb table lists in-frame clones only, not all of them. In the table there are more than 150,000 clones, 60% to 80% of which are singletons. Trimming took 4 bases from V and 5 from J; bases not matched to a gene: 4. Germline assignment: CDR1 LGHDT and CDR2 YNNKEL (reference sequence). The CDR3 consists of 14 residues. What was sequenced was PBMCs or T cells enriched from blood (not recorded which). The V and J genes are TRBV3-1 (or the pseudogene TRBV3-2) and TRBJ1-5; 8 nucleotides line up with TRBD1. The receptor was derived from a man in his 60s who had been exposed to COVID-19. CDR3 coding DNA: TGTGCCAGCAGCCTCGGGACAGGTGATCAGCCCCAGCATTTT. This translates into CASSLGTGDQPQHF.